These 15 T cell receptor beta chains share one sample of origin, sequenced in a study of blood T cells in healthy people across ages. Using a J-beta primer mix together with a sample-barcoded 5' primer, a second PCR was run for roughly 7 to 11 cycles. Each CDR3 protein gets one entry after TCRdb re-called the 5' RACE reads with MiXCR. The profile shows around 820,000 distinct CDR3 sequences, 25% of them singletons. These data also formed part of another study, on T cells of mothers and their children.

The sample was blood. The receptors come from a boy younger than 18 in good health.

V and J are TRBV20-1 and TRBJ2-7; 9 nucleotides agree with TRBD2. Germline lookup yields CDR1 DFQATT and CDR2 SNEGSKA (reference sequence). V trimming: 6 bases; J trimming: 2 bases; junction bases outside the gene matches: 26. This CDR3 contains 20 residues. Here the CDR3 reads CSARSSGAVGRSSSPYEQYF. The CDR3 nucleotides are TGCAGTGCGAGATCTAGCGGGGCGGTCGGAAGGAGTTCCAGTCCCTACGAGCAGTACTTC.

This clonotype was seen a few times. The genes are TRBV29-1 and TRBJ1-4; no clear D. V shed 0 bases and J shed 4 bases, with 6 bases lying between them. The CDR3 contains 13 residues. CDR1 and CDR2 from the germline V gene are SQVTM and ANQGSEA. The DNA of the CDR3 is TGCAGCGTTGAAGAGGCGGGTAATGAAAAACTGTTTTTT. Amino acid sequence: CSVEEAGNEKLFF.

In this sample, this clonotype turned up a few times. The chain has TRBV20-1 and TRBJ2-7; tentative D call: TRBD2 (5 bases). This CDR3 contains 15 residues. Trimming took off 5 bases at V and 6 bases at J, with 23 bases between the two ends. Germline V gives CDR1 DFQATT, CDR2 SNEGSKA (reference sequence). CDR3 bases: TGCAGTGCTCCGAATCGACTCCTACCAGGAGGCGAGCAGTACTTC. Its protein product is CSAPNRLLPGGEQYF.

This clonotype was picked up many times. The gene calls are TRBV4-1 and TRBJ2-3; unclear D gene. The CDR3 contains 13 residues. Trimming took 0 bases from V and 10 from J, leaving 11 bases between them. Germline CDR1 MGHRA, CDR2 YSYEKL. CDR3 in DNA: TGCGCCAGCAGCCAAGATCAATTTCTACCGCAGTATTTT. Translated, it gives CASSQDQFLPQYF.

Only a few counts were recorded for this clonotype. This rearrangement joins TRBV4-3 to TRBJ2-3, with TRBD2 matching over 7 bases. The J segment lost 2 bases and the V segment lost 1 base, leaving 9 bases of the junction unmatched. CDR3 size: 17 residues. CDR1 and CDR2 (germline): LGHNA, YSLEER. In DNA form, the CDR3 reads TGCGCCAGCAGCCAAGCTTTGTCTAGCGGCTACACAGATACGCAGTATTTT. Protein: CASSQALSSGYTDTQYF.

The genes are TRBV6-1 and TRBJ2-1; D is unclear. The CDR3 length is 9 residues. Between the trimmed V and J ends, which lost 7 bases and 8 bases, there was a span of 3 bases. The germline gives CDR1 MNHNS, CDR2 SASEGT. Here the CDR3 reads CASNHEQFF. In nucleotides, the CDR3 is TGTGCCAGCAATCATGAGCAGTTCTTC.

This clonotype was observed a handful of times. This chain uses TRBV7-2 with TRBJ1-5; tentatively, D is TRBD1 (5 bases). Germline-derived CDR1 and CDR2 are SGHTA and FQGNSA. Trimming left V 1 base short and J 8 bases short, with 15 bases between. The CDR3 spans 15 residues. Here the CDR3 DNA reads TGTGCCAGCAGCTTAGGAGGACCCCCCAGGGAGCCCCAGCATTTT. The encoded protein is CASSLGGPPREPQHF.

This sequence joins TRBV20-1 and TRBJ2-5, with 9 bases that match TRBD1. Germline CDR1 DFQATT, CDR2 SNEGSKA (reference sequence). The CDR3 extends over 15 amino acids. The V gene end was trimmed by 4 bases and the J gene end by 5 bases; junction bases not matched to a gene: 11. DNA of the CDR3: TGCAGTGCTATTCCGGGACAGGGACGTAGGGAGACCCAGTACTTC. This sequence encodes CSAIPGQGRRETQYF.

V usage is TRBV28 and J usage is TRBJ2-5; TRBD2 matches 14 bases. Germline values: CDR1 MDHEN, CDR2 SYDVKM. This CDR3 contains 17 residues. With 3 bases clipped from V and 1 base from J, the junction kept 4 bases outside the gene matches. CDR3 in DNA: TGTGCCAGCAGTTTCTTCGGGACTAGCGGGAGCCAAGAGACCCAGTACTTC. As protein: CASSFFGTSGSQETQYF.

This sequence joins TRBV30 and TRBJ2-3, with 7 bases identical to TRBD2. The CDR3 has 14 amino acids. Trimming removed 2 bases from V and 2 bases from J; junction bases left unmatched: 4. Germline V gene lookup returns CDR1 GTSNPN and CDR2 SVGIG (reference sequence). The CDR3 is CAWSRGVNTDTQYF. The CDR3 DNA reads TGTGCCTGGAGTCGGGGGGTGAACACAGATACGCAGTATTTT. Looking up the rest from reference TRBV30 and TRBJ2-3 gives the full variable domain: SQTIHQWPATLVQPVGSPLSLECTVEGTSNPNLYWYRQAAGRGLQLLFYSVGIGQISSEVPQNLSASRPQDRQFILSSKKLLLSDSGFYLCAWSRGVNTDTQYFGPGTRLTVL.

The J gene is TRBJ2-3, the V gene TRBV4-3; 8 bases fit TRBD1. V trimming: 3 bases; J trimming: 1 base; junction bases outside the gene matches: 3. The CDR3 contains 15 residues. Looked up from germline, CDR1 is LGHNA and CDR2 is YSLEER. CDR3 loop: CASSQSGGGTDTQYF. The CDR3 nucleotides are TGCGCCAGCAGCCAGTCAGGGGGCGGCACAGATACGCAGTATTTT.

The rearrangement links TRBV6-1 to TRBJ2-4, with a tentative D call TRBD2 (6 bases). V shed 1 base and J shed 6 bases, with 10 bases lying between them. Germline values: CDR1 MNHNS, CDR2 SASEGT. The CDR3 is 14 amino acids. This CDR3 is CASSEGRGGNIQYF. The CDR3 DNA reads TGTGCCAGCAGTGAAGGCCGGGGAGGAAACATTCAGTACTTC.

The V call is TRBV5-1, the J call TRBJ2-1; unclear D gene. CDR3 length: 14 amino acids. Trimming removed 1 base at V and 6 bases at J, with 11 bases between. Germline V lookup: CDR1 SGHRS, CDR2 YFSETQ. CDR3 sequence (DNA): TGCGCCAGCAGCTTGCTCTCACCGCCCAATGAGCAGTTCTTC. This gives the protein CASSLLSPPNEQFF.

A few counts support this clonotype. The genes are TRBV20-1 and TRBJ2-5; no clear D. Germline assignment: CDR1 DFQATT and CDR2 SNEGSKA (reference sequence). There are 10 residues in the CDR3. The V end lost 5 bases, the J end lost 5 bases, and 6 bases lay between the germline ends. The CDR3 reads CSAAWETQYF. For the CDR3, the DNA is TGCAGTGCTGCTTGGGAGACCCAGTACTTC.

V is TRBV30 and J is TRBJ2-1; no reliable D call. Germline-derived CDR1 and CDR2 are GTSNPN and SVGIG (reference sequence). V was clipped by 5 bases and J by 5 bases, with 10 bases between them. This CDR3 contains 12 residues. The CDR3 region is CAWEMENNEQFF. The CDR3, as DNA: TGTGCCTGGGAGATGGAAAACAATGAGCAGTTCTTC.